This TCR beta chain was identified in a study of T cell repertoires in ileal Crohn's disease (dated by TCRdb to between 2019 and 2020). In terms of the full investigation: Median disease duration was approximately 8 years, and roughly 35% of patients were identified as active smokers at the time of surgery. The TCR repertoire was analysed in 50 to 70 patients with Crohn's disease drawn from a prospective multicentre cohort. Endoscopic postoperative recurrence was defined as a Rutgeerts score above i0. Postoperative therapy was given to about half of the patients, with thiopurines administered to ten to eleven patients and anti-TNF agents administered to 18 patients. A total of roughly 150 mucosal samples from 60 or so patients were sequenced, collected from several sites on the surgical specimen and at postoperative endoscopy. The study was conducted in parallel with a multicentre cohort that was designed to identify predictors of early endoscopic recurrence following ileocolonic resection. Every patient underwent surgery because of a complication, which was stricturing disease in 61% of cases and penetrating disease in roughly 39%.

Eligible patients were adults with ileal or ileocolonic Crohn's disease who had an indication for ileocolonic resection. Whole ileal mucosal biopsies were stored frozen at -80°C before DNA extraction. Genomic DNA was isolated from frozen whole biopsies using a TRizol-based method, and the DNA was quantified with a NanoDrop 2000 spectrophotometer. Around 460 nanograms of biopsy DNA per sample were submitted for commercial TCRB immunosequencing. CDR3 regions were amplified from genomic DNA by Adaptive Biotechnology using a two-step, amplification bias-controlled multiplex PCR. The first PCR used primers for every V and J gene segment; the second PCR added barcodes and Illumina adapters. An Illumina instrument was used to sequence the CDR3 libraries. From the authors' description of their analysis: The analysis used both the pipelines supplied by the vendor and custom analysis of the raw data in R/Bioconductor with R version 3.3.0. Clonality, which ranges from 0 to 1, was calculated as the inverse of the normalised Shannon entropy across all productive clones. High-frequency clones were defined as the share of the repertoire occupied by the top 100 clones, with only clones passing a 95% confidence test being retained. The Simpson index measured repertoire diversity, and the Morisita-Horn index measured overlap between samples. TCRdb re-hosts the immuneACCESS table, in-frame sequences only. Its copies lack some clones; in the studies checked, an unresolved V gene accounts for under half of them, and the cause for the rest is not known. Clone size and V and J calls were adopted from that table, with D and trimming inferred from the DNA. Across this sample there are approximately 7,000 clones, with 70% seen only once. Less than 20% of the sample goes to the ten largest clones.

Points the paper makes about the study in general: More high-frequency clones were carried by sorted CD8 T cells than by CD4 T cells, suggesting that mucosal expansions were mainly CD8. Patients who were active smokers at surgery had a significantly higher proportion of clonal expansions than non-smokers (about 25% vs 18%, p=0.02). Endoscopic recurrence was linked to a higher percentage of high-frequency clones at surgery, and recurrence occurred in every patient whose clonality exceeded 26.8% (18/57). Mucosal CD4 and CD8 T cells were sorted and sequenced only in a subgroup of patients, the size of which was not stated.

The CDR3 sequence holds 16 residues, the cysteine and phenylalanine included. Only the CDR3 DNA stays, 48 bases, in frame from base 1. Sequences LNHDA (CDR1) and SQIVND (CDR2) are obtained from the germline V gene (reference sequence). Deletion took 0 bases off V and 4 bases off J, with a span of 15 bases between the germline ends. On this clone itself: Its antigen has not been determined. No much larger clone is present one base from it, and per-base qualities are unavailable.

The TCR originated in an adult with Crohn's disease. Material: ileal tissue. The chain couples TRBV19 to TRBJ1-2, with the D gene not clear enough to name. The CDR3 loop reads CASSIEGGGRRYGYTF. The DNA sequence follows: TGTGCCAGTAGTATAGAAGGAGGAGGCAGACGCTATGGCTACACCTTC.